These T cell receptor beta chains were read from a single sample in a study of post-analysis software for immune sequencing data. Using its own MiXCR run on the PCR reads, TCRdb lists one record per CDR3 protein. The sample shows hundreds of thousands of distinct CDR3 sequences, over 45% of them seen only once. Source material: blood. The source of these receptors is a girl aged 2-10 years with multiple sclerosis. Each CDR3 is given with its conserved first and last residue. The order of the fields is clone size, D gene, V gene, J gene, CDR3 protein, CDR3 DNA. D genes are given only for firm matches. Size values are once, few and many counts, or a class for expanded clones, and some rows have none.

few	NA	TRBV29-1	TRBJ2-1	CSVSGRNEQFF	TGCAGCGTCTCAGGGCGCAATGAGCAGTTCTTC
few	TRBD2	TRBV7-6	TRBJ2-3	CASSLFSGGAITDTQYF	TGTGCCAGCAGCCTCTTTAGCGGGGGGGCCATCACAGATACGCAGTATTTT
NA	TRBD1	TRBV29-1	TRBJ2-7	CSVGGQSSYEQYF	TGCAGCGTTGGGGGACAGAGCTCCTACGAGCAGTACTTC
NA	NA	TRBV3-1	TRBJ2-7	CASSQEPPYEQYF	TGTGCCAGCAGCCAAGAACCCCCCTACGAGCAGTACTTC
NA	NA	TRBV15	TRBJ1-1	CATSRQKINTEAFF	TGTGCCACCAGCAGACAGAAAATTAACACTGAAGCTTTCTTT
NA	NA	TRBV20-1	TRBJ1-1	CSARSVELTAFF	TGCAGTGCTAGATCAGTGGAGCTGACCGCTTTCTTT
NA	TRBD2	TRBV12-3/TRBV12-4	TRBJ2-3	CACSSGLAGDTQYF	TGTGCCTGCAGTTCGGGACTAGCGGGAGATACGCAGTATTTT
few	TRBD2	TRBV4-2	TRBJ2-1	CASSRISGGEQHNEQFF	TGTGCCAGCAGCCGAATTAGCGGGGGAGAACAACACAATGAGCAGTTCTTC
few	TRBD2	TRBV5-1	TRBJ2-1	CASSDGGGSGDEQFF	TGCGCCAGCAGCGACGGCGGGGGGAGTGGCGATGAGCAGTTCTTC
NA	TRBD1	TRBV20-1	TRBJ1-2	CSVTGEDGYTF	TGCAGTGTCACAGGGGAGGATGGCTACACCTTC
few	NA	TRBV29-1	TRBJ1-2	CSVGGGTAHGYTF	TGCAGCGTTGGAGGAGGGACGGCCCATGGCTACACCTTC
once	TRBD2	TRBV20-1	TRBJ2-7	CSASMGTSGRYEQYF	TGCAGTGCTAGTATGGGGACTAGCGGGAGATACGAGCAGTACTTC
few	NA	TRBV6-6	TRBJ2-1	CATSRGLNEQFF	TGTGCCACCTCCCGGGGCTTGAATGAGCAGTTCTTC